Listed here are 15 T cell receptor beta chains from one sample, sequenced in a study of shared clonotypes between healthy human individuals. Clones were read by immunoSEQ multiplex PCR, and TCRdb kept only the in-frame ones, dropping some. The table shows millions of clones, with around 96% occurring only once. Naivety among CD8 cells was defined by CD45RO negativity and positive CCR7 selection, thereby excluding terminally differentiated effector memory CD45RA+ cells. The source material was naive CD8+ T cells sorted from blood. These receptors originate from a man aged 18 to 35 in good health.

The rearrangement links TRBV4-3 to TRBJ2-7; maybe TRBD2 (5 bases). CDR3 size: 15 residues. The V and J ends lost 0 bases and 4 bases respectively, with 13 bases between them. The germline V gene has CDR1 LGHNA and CDR2 YSLEER. The CDR3 spells CASSQDFSGGYEQYF. DNA for the CDR3: TGCGCCAGCAGCCAAGATTTTTCCGGCGGGTACGAGCAGTACTTC.

A word on this clone: This same CDR3 is encoded by further DNA sequences in the sample. V is TRBV2 and J is TRBJ1-5, with D uncertain. The V gene's germline CDR1 is SNHLY and CDR2 FYNNEI. Trimming shortened V by 3 bases and J by 4 bases, and 7 bases separated the two germline ends. CDR3 size: 13 residues. Here the CDR3 reads CASSESGNQPQHF. The CDR3, as DNA: TGTGCCAGCAGTGAGAGTGGAAATCAGCCCCAGCATTTT.

The chain has TRBV4-3 and TRBJ2-5; 7 bases match TRBD2. The CDR3 sequence is 16 residues long. Per germline, CDR1 LGHNA and CDR2 YSLEER. V shed 0 bases, J shed 1 base, and the junction held 5 bases outside the gene matches. The CDR3 reads CASSQEIAGAQETQYF. CDR3 nucleotides: TGCGCCAGCAGCCAAGAGATCGCGGGAGCCCAAGAGACCCAGTACTTC.

The V and J genes are TRBV19 and TRBJ2-1; maybe TRBD1 (6 bases). This CDR3 comprises 14 residues. Trimming took 1 base from V and 8 from J, leaving 12 bases between them. The germline V gene has CDR1 LNHDA and CDR2 SQIVND (reference sequence). The CDR3 coding sequence is TGTGCCAGTAGTATAGTTCTCAGGGGTGATGAGCAGTTCTTC. It yields the protein CASSIVLRGDEQFF.

The chain recombines TRBV5-6 with TRBJ2-7; perhaps TRBD2 as D (7 bases). CDR3 length equals 14 residues. Germline loops: CDR1 SGHDT, CDR2 YYEEEE. The V gene lost 2 bases and the J gene lost 3 bases, with 12 bases spanning the gap. CDR3 loop: CASSFYRDYYEQYF. As DNA, the CDR3 is TGTGCCAGCAGCTTCTACAGGGACTACTACGAGCAGTACTTC.

The rearrangement uses TRBV29-1 and TRBJ2-3; D perhaps matches TRBD1 (5 bases). Per the germline V gene, CDR1 is SQVTM and CDR2 is ANQGSEA. This CDR3 has 14 amino acids. V was shortened by 7 bases and J by 6 bases, with 20 bases between the two germline ends. This CDR3 reads CSGGGAGKVDTQYF. The CDR3 DNA sequence: TGCAGCGGTGGTGGGGCAGGGAAGGTGGATACGCAGTATTTT.

A word on this clone: The junction differs from germline at one of its ends, possibly a read error. The chain is built from TRBV7-9 and TRBJ1-1, with a weak D call TRBD1 (5 bases). CDR1 SEHNR and CDR2 FQNEAQ come from the germline V gene (reference sequence). The CDR3 runs 13 residues. CDR3 region: CVSSLTEGIEAFF. The CDR3 DNA reads TGTGTCAGCAGCTTGACAGAGGGGATTGAAGCTTTCTTT. Drawing the rest from reference TRBV7-9 and TRBJ1-1, the complete variable domain is DTGVSQNPRHKITKRGQNVTFRCDPISEHNRLYWYRQTLGQGPEFLTYFQNEAQLEKSRLLSDRFSAERPKGSFSTLEIQRTEQGDSAMYLCVSSLTEGIEAFFGQGTRLTVV.

The V gene is TRBV11-2, the J gene TRBJ1-3, with D tentatively TRBD1 (5 bases). V was trimmed by 6 bases and J by 0 bases, leaving 18 bases between them. CDR3 length equals 17 residues. Germline CDR1 is SGHAT and CDR2 is FQNNGV. The CDR3 sequence: CASRPYRSPDSGNTIYF. The CDR3 bases are TGTGCCAGCAGGCCTTACAGGTCCCCGGACTCTGGAAACACCATATATTTT.

The genes are TRBV14 and TRBJ1-1; D may be TRBD1 (6 bases). Germline assignment: CDR1 SGHDN and CDR2 FVKESK. The CDR3 covers 15 residues. V gave up 2 bases and J gave up 4 bases, with 14 bases separating them. The CDR3 DNA reads as TGTGCCAGCAGCCAACTACAGGGTTTCGCCACTGAAGCTTTCTTT. Its protein is CASSQLQGFATEAFF.

In this sample, this clone turned up once. V and J are TRBV11-2 and TRBJ2-7, with 8 nucleotides matching TRBD1. The CDR3 sequence is 15 residues long. The V and J ends lost 2 bases and 9 bases, in that order; junction bases with no gene match: 12. Germline CDR1 and CDR2: SGHAT and FQNNGV. In nucleotides, the CDR3 is TGTGCCAGCAGCTTATGGCGAGGGACAGGCCCACCGCAGTACTTC. Protein product: CASSLWRGTGPPQYF.

The V gene is TRBV5-1, the J gene TRBJ2-7; D perhaps matches TRBD2 (5 bases). CDR1 is SGHRS, CDR2 YFSETQ, per germline. The V end lost 1 base, the J end lost 0 bases, and 17 bases lay between the germline ends. The CDR3 runs 17 residues. CDR3 in DNA: TGCGCCAGCAGCTTGCCCCTAAGGGATGCGGGCTCCTACGAGCAGTACTTC. Its protein product is CASSLPLRDAGSYEQYF.

The rearrangement uses TRBV9 and TRBJ1-1; 9 positions match TRBD1. Germline CDR1 reads SGDLS; CDR2 reads YYNGEE. Unmatched junction bases numbered 5, after V lost 4 bases and J lost 1 base. The CDR3 is made up of 15 amino acids. This CDR3 is CASSLWTGENTEAFF. CDR3 nucleotides: TGTGCCAGCAGCTTATGGACAGGGGAGAACACTGAAGCTTTCTTT.

The V gene is TRBV7-9, the J gene TRBJ2-7; D not certain. CDR1 is SEHNR and CDR2 is FQNEAQ in the germline V gene (reference sequence). V was clipped by 0 bases and J by 2 bases, with 11 bases between them. This CDR3 is 15 amino acids long. This chain's CDR3 is CASSLAATRTYEQYF. The DNA for the CDR3 is TGTGCCAGCAGCTTAGCGGCGACTCGAACCTACGAGCAGTACTTC.

This clone has a single count. The chain is built from TRBV7-9 and TRBJ1-1; possible D gene TRBD1, 5 bases. The CDR3 length is 16 residues. CDR1 is SEHNR, CDR2 FQNEAQ, per germline (reference sequence). The V end was cut by 5 bases, the J end by 5 bases, with 21 bases between. The CDR3 here is CASSLTGGAGRTEAFF. As DNA, the CDR3 is TGTGCCAGCAGCCTTACCGGGGGTGCCGGTAGGACTGAAGCTTTCTTT.

This sequence joins TRBV7-6 and TRBJ1-2; D not certain. Germline values: CDR1 SGHVS, CDR2 FNYEAQ. The CDR3 consists of 14 residues. Deletions cut 5 bases from V and 4 bases from J, with 14 bases between. Here the CDR3 DNA reads TGTGCCAGCAGCCCAGCCTCTGAGGGCTATGGCTACACCTTC. Amino acids: CASSPASEGYGYTF.